The present entry profiles one TCR beta chain with its context. Beta-chain TCR cDNA was generated via 5'RACE template switching with UMIs. TCRdb re-called the 5' RACE reads and catalogs CDR3 proteins one per entry, DNA excluded. This sample's clone table lists a few hundred thousand distinct CDR3 sequences. The CDR3 totals 15 residues. The record originates from a study of T cells expressing NK-cell markers. Across the study: The eight sequenced donors comprised seven who were HCMV-seropositive and one who was seronegative.

This receptor was taken from a man aged 18-75 years in good health. The J gene is TRBJ1-2, the V gene TRBV12-3 or TRBV12-4. Sequencing input: blood T cells: a sorted CD56 or NKG2C T cell subset, CD4+ or CD8+ T cells, or bulk PBMC T cells (not recorded which). Here the CDR3 reads CASSFSATPRYGYTF.